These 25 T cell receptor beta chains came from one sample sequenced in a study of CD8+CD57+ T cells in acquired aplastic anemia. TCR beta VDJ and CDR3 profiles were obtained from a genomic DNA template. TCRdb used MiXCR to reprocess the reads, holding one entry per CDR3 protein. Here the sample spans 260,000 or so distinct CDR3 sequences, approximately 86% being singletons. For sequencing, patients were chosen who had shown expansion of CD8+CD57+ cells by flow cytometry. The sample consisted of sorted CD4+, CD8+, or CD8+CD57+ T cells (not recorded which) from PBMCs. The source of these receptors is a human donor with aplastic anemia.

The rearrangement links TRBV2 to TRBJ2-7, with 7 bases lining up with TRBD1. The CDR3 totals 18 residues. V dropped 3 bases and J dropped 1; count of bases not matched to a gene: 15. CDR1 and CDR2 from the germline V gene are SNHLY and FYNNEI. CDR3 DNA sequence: TGTGCCAGCAGTGATCATCCAGACGGGACAGCCCTTTCCTACGAGCAGTACGTC. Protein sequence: CASSDHPDGTALSYEQYV.

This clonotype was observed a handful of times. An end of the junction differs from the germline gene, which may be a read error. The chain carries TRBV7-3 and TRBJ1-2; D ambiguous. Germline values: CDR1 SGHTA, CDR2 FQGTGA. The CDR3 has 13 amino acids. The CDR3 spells CASRKDEGYGYTF. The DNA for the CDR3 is TGCGCCAGCAGGAAGGACGAAGGCTATGGCTACACCTTC.

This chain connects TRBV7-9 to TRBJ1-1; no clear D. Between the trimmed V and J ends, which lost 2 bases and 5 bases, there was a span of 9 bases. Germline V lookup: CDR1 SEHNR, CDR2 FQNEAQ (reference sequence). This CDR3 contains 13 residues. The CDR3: CASSLNRGTEAFF. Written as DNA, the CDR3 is TGTGCCAGCAGCTTAAACAGAGGGACTGAAGCTTTCTTT.

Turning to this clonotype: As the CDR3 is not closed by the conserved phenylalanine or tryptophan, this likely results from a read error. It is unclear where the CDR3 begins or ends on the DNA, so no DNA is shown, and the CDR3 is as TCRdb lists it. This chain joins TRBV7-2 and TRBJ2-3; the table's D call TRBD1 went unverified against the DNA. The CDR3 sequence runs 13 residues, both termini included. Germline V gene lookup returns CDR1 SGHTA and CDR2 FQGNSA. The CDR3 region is CASGVDVTGNTYA.

Written as DNA, the CDR3 is TGTGCCAGCAGCTCATTTCAGGACTATGGCTACACCTTC. Its translation: CASSSFQDYGYTF. The chain has TRBV13 and TRBJ1-2; no clear D. CDR3 length equals 13 residues. Germline-derived CDR1 and CDR2 are PRHDT and FYEKMQ (reference sequence). V shed 4 bases and J shed 3 bases, with 9 bases lying between them.

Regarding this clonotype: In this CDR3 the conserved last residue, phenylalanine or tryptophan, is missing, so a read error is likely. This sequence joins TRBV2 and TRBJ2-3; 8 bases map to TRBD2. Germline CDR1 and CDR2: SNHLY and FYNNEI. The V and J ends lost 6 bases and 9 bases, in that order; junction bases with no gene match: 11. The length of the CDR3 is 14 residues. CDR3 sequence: CASSVAGGPETQYL. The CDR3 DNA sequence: TGTGCCAGCAGCGTTGCGGGAGGTCCCGAGACGCAGTATTTG.

The CDR3 sequence: CASSFRSYNTPLHYEQYV. The CDR3 DNA is TGTGCCAGCAGCTTTCGTTCCTATAATACACCCCTCCACTACGAGCAGTACGTC. The rearrangement joins TRBV7-6 to TRBJ2-7; D is ambiguous. Trimming took 3 bases from V and 3 from J, leaving 24 bases between them. The germline V gene encodes CDR1 SGHVS and CDR2 FNYEAQ. This CDR3 is 18 amino acids long.

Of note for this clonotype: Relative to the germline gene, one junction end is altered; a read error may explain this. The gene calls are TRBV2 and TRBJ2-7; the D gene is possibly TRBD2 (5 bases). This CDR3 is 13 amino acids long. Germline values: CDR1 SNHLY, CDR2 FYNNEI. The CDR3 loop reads CASSDGDVNEQYF. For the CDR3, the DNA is TGTGCCAGCAGCGACGGGGATGTGAACGAGCAGTACTTT. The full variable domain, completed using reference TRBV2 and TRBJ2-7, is EPEVTQTPSHQVTQMGQEVILRCVPISNHLYFYWYRQILGQKVEFLVSFYNNEISEKSEIFDDQFSVERPDGSNFTLKIRSTKLEDSAMYFCASSDGDVNEQYFGPGTRLTVT.

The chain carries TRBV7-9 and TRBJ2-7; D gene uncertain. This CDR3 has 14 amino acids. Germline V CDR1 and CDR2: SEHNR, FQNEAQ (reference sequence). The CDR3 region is CASSFTSAYNSPLV. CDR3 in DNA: TGTGCCAGCAGCTTCACAAGCGCCTATAATTCACCCCTCGTC.

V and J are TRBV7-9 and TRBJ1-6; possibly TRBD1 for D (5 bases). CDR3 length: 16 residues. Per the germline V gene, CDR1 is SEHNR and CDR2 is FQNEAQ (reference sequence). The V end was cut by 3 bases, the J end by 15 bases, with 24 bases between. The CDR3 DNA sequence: TGTGCCAGCAGCTTGGGAGGGGTCGGCTCAGATACGCACCTCCACTTT. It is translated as CASSLGGVGSDTHLHF.

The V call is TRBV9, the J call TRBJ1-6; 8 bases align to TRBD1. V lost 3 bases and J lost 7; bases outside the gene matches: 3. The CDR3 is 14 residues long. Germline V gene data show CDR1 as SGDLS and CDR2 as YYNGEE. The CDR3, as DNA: TGTGCCAGCAGCGACGGACAGGGAAATTCACCCCTCCACTTT. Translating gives CASSDGQGNSPLHF.

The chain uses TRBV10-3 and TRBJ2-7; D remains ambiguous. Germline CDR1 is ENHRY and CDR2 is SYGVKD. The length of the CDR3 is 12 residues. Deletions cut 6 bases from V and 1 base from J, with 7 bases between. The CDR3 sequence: CAIRDGSYEQYF. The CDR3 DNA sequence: TGTGCCATCAGGGACGGTTCCTACGAGCAGTACTTC.

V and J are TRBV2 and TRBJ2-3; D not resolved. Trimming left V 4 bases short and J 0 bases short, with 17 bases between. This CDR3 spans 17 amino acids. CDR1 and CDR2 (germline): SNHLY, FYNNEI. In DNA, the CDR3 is TGTGCCAGCAGTGCTCGCTGGACGGTAACTAGCACAGATACGCAGTATTTT. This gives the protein CASSARWTVTSTDTQYF.

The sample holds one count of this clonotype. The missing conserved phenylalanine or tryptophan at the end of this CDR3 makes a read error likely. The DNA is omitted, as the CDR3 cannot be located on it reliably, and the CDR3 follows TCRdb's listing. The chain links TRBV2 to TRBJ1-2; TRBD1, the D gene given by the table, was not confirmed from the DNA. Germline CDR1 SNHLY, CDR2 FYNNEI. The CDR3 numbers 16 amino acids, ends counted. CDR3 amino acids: CASGSGGTGTQYFGTV.

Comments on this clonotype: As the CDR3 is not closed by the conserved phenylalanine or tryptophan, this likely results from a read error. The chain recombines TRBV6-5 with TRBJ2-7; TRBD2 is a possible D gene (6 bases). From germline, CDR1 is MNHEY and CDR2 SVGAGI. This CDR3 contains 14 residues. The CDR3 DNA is TGTGGCAGCAAGTTCACAAGGGAGGACTACGAGCAGTACTCC. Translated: CGSKFTREDYEQYS.

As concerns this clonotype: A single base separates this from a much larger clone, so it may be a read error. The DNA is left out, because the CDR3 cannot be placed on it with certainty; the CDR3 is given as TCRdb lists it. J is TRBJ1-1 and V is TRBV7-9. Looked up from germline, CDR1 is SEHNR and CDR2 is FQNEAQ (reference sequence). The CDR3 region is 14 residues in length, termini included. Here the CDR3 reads CASSAVAETQYFVF.

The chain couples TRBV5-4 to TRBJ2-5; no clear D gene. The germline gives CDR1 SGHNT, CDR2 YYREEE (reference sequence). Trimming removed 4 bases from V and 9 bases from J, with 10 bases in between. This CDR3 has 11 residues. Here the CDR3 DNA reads TGTGCCAGCAGCATCCGCAGCGCCCAGTACTTC. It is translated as CASSIRSAQYF.

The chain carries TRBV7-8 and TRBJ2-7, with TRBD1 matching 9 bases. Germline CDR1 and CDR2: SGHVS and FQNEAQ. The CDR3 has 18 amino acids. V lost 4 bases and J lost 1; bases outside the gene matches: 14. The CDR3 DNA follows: TGTGCCAGCAGCTCTGTACAGGGGGCCAATGCGCTGTCCTACGAGCAGTACGTC. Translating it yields CASSSVQGANALSYEQYV.

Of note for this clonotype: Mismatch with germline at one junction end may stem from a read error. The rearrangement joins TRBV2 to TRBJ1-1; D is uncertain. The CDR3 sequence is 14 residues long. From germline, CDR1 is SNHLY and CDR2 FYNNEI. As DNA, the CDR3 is TGTGCCAGCAGCGTAGGCAACGGGGTCAATGAAGCTTTCTTC. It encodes CASSVGNGVNEAFF.

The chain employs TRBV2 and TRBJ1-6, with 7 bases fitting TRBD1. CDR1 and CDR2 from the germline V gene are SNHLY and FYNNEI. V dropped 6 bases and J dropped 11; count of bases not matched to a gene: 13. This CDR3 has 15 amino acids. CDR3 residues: CASRVGGTNKPPLHF. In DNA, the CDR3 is TGTGCCAGCAGGGTAGGGGGCACCAATAAGCCACCCCTCCACTTT.

This CDR3 is CASSVEPDTTALSYEQYV. CDR3 DNA: TGTGCCAGCAGCGTAGAGCCAGACACGACAGCCCTTTCCTACGAGCAGTACGTC. The V call is TRBV11-3, the J call TRBJ2-7, with D possibly matching TRBD1 (5 bases). The CDR3 runs 18 residues. CDR1 is SGHNT and CDR2 is YENEEA in the germline V gene.

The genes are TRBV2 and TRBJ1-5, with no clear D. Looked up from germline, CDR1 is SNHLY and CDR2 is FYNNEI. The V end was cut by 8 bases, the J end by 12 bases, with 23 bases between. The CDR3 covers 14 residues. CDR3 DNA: TGTGCCAGCGGGCACGGCGGCCCTGATATGGTCCAGCATTTT. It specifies CASGHGGPDMVQHF.

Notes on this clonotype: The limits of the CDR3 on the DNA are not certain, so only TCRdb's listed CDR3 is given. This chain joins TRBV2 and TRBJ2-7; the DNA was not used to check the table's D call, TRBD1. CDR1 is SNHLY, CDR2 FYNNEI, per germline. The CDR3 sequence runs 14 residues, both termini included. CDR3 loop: CASSGGGTATQYFV.

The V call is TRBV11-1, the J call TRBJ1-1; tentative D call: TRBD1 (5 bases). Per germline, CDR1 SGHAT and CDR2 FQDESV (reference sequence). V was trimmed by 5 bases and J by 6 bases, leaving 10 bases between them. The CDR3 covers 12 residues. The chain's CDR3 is CASSRTGPEAFF. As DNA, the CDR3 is TGTGCCAGCAGCCGGACGGGGCCTGAAGCTTTCTTT.

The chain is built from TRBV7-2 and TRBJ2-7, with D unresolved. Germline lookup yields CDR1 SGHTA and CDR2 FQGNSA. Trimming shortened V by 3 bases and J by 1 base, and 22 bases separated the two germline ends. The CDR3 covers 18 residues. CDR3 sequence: CASSFRVTQKTLSYEQYV. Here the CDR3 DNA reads TGTGCCAGCAGCTTCCGGGTAACCCAAAAAACCCTGTCCTACGAGCAGTACGTC.